The present entry profiles one T cell receptor (beta chain) with its context. Unmatched junction bases numbered 11, after V lost 1 base and J lost 8 bases. The CDR3 is 16 amino acids. Looked up from germline, CDR1 is MNHNS and CDR2 is SASEGT. This sample is part of a study of T cells after somatic rescue of genetic block. Sequenced by immunoSEQ multiplex PCR; TCRdb stores in-frame clones only, minus some. The sample includes approximately 10,000 clones, approximately 74% seen only once; the top ten take approximately 12%. The sequence was obtained from a boy younger than 18. Sequenced input: peripheral blood mononuclear cells (PBMCs). V is TRBV6-1 and J is TRBJ2-5, with 9 bases matching TRBD2. This chain's CDR3 is CASSEDGAGGTGTQYF. The CDR3 region has the DNA TGTGCCAGCAGTGAAGATGGGGCGGGAGGGACCGGTACCCAGTACTTC.